A selection of T cell receptor beta chains follows, all from one sample in a study of blood T cell repertoires in COVID-19. Some clones are missing from TCRdb's copy, which holds only in-frame ones; the method was immunoSEQ multiplex PCR. The data show 300,000 to 450,000 clones, around nine tenths seen once. Material: peripheral blood. These receptors all stem from a human donor in a cohort sampled during active COVID-19. Both conserved end residues are part of each CDR3. Each record gives: V gene, D gene, J gene, clone size, CDR3 length, CDR3 protein, CDR3 DNA. A D gene is named only where the DNA matches it firmly. Not every row has a clone size; where given, it reads once, few, many or a size class.

TRBV9	-	TRBJ2-3	-	15	CASSVAPLETDTQYF	TGTGCCAGCAGCGTAGCTCCCCTCGAGACAGATACGCAGTATTTT
TRBV19	-	TRBJ2-5	-	14	CASSSGRVEETQYF	TGTGCCAGTAGTTCCGGCAGGGTGGAAGAGACCCAGTACTTC
TRBV24-1	-	TRBJ2-3	-	13	CATSDPGSDTQYF	TGTGCCACCAGTGACCCAGGGTCAGATACGCAGTATTTT
TRBV21-1	-	TRBJ2-7	few	16	CASSSRRGQRSYEQYF	TGTGCCAGCAGCTCCCGAAGGGGACAGAGATCCTACGAGCAGTACTTC
TRBV6-4	-	TRBJ2-2	-	16	CASSDSGGPRSGELFF	TGTGCCAGCAGTGACTCCGGGGGGCCAAGATCCGGGGAGCTGTTTTTT
TRBV18	-	TRBJ2-6	-	17	CASSPGTHNSGANVLTF	TGTGCCAGCTCACCCGGGACACACAACTCTGGGGCCAACGTCCTGACTTTC
TRBV19	TRBD2	TRBJ2-1	-	16	CASSTKLAGRNNEQFF	TGTGCCAGTAGTACCAAACTAGCGGGGAGGAATAATGAGCAGTTCTTC
TRBV5-1	TRBD1	TRBJ2-7	-	14	CASSVGQTDYEQYF	TGCGCCAGCAGCGTGGGACAGACTGACTACGAGCAGTACTTC
TRBV13	-	TRBJ2-2	-	16	CASSLPGEGNTGELFF	TGTGCCAGCAGCTTACCGGGAGAAGGGAACACCGGGGAGCTGTTTTTT
TRBV6-7	-	TRBJ2-4	few	15	CASSGCRVPKNIQYF	TGTGCCAGCAGTGGGTGCAGGGTTCCCAAAAACATTCAGTACTTC
TRBV4-1	-	TRBJ1-2	once	15	CASSQDQGEGYGYTF	TGCGCCAGCAGCCAAGATCAAGGGGAGGGCTATGGCTACACCTTC
TRBV5-8	-	TRBJ1-5	-	13	CASSHGGNQPQHF	TGTGCCAGCAGCCACGGAGGCAATCAGCCCCAGCATTTT
TRBV12-5	TRBD2	TRBJ2-1	-	14	CASALGLAGYEQFF	TGTGCTAGTGCCCTGGGACTAGCGGGGTATGAGCAGTTCTTC
TRBV5-4	-	TRBJ1-3	once	15	CASSPGGSSGNTIYF	TGTGCCAGCAGCCCCGGAGGAAGCTCTGGAAACACCATATATTTT
TRBV4-1	-	TRBJ1-6	-	14	CASSQAGGNSPLHF	TGCGCCAGCAGCCAAGCGGGGGGAAATTCACCCCTCCACTTT
TRBV3-1/TRBV3-2	-	TRBJ2-2	-	14	CASSQTSEPGELFF	TGTGCCAGCAGCCAGACATCGGAACCCGGGGAGCTGTTTTTT
TRBV5-1	TRBD2	TRBJ2-7	-	16	CASSSGLAGYSYEQYF	TGCGCCAGCAGCTCCGGACTAGCAGGATACTCCTACGAGCAGTACTTC
TRBV5-1	-	TRBJ1-1	-	15	CASSLRQGTYTEAFF	TGCGCCAGCAGCTTACGGCAGGGAACTTACACTGAAGCTTTCTTT
TRBV6-5	-	TRBJ1-5	few	14	CASSPGVLNQPQHF	TGTGCCAGCAGCCCAGGGGTTTTAAATCAGCCCCAGCATTTT
TRBV7-3	-	TRBJ1-1	-	13	CASSQTAGQVAFF	TGTGCCAGCAGCCAGACGGCTGGGCAGGTGGCTTTCTTT
TRBV4-2	TRBD1	TRBJ2-1	-	16	CASSQEGGQGRNEQFF	TGTGCCAGCAGCCAAGAGGGGGGACAGGGTCGGAATGAGCAGTTCTTC
TRBV6-5	-	TRBJ2-1	once	15	CASMRAAGPYNEQFF	TGTGCCAGCATGCGGGCCGCAGGCCCCTACAATGAGCAGTTCTTC
TRBV11-1	-	TRBJ1-1	-	14	CASSLGKGGTEAFF	TGTGCCAGCAGCTTAGGCAAGGGAGGCACTGAAGCTTTCTTT
TRBV6-6	TRBD1	TRBJ1-4	-	15	CASSSGTGTNEKLFF	TGTGCCAGCAGTAGCGGGACAGGTACTAATGAAAAACTGTTTTTT
TRBV4-1	-	TRBJ2-7	once	13	CASSPGKAYEQYF	TGCGCCAGCAGCCCAGGTAAAGCCTACGAGCAGTACTTC
TRBV5-6	TRBD2	TRBJ2-3	-	15	CASSQGGLATDTQYF	TGTGCCAGCAGCCAAGGGGGACTAGCGACAGATACGCAGTATTTT
TRBV28	-	TRBJ1-5	-	14	CASSKRVGNQPQHF	TGTGCCAGCAGCAAAAGAGTGGGCAATCAGCCCCAGCATTTT
TRBV2	TRBD1	TRBJ1-1	-	14	CASSGGQGNTEAFF	TGTGCCAGCAGTGGGGGACAGGGTAACACTGAAGCTTTCTTT
TRBV18	TRBD1	TRBJ2-7	few	13	CASNTGGSYEQYF	TGTGCCAGCAATACAGGGGGATCCTACGAGCAGTACTTC
TRBV19	-	TRBJ2-6	-	16	CASSPGTLSGANVLTF	TGTGCCAGTAGTCCCGGGACACTCTCTGGGGCCAACGTCCTGACTTTC
TRBV2	TRBD2	TRBJ2-3	few	16	CASRGTSGGAADTQYF	TGTGCCAGCAGAGGGACTAGCGGGGGGGCAGCAGATACGCAGTATTTT
TRBV23-1	-	TRBJ2-1	-	12	CASSPDLSEQFF	TGCGCCAGCAGCCCCGACTTATCAGAGCAGTTCTTC
TRBV29-1	TRBD2	TRBJ2-5	-	12	CSVGTSKETQYF	TGCAGCGTCGGGACTAGTAAAGAGACCCAGTACTTC
TRBV4-2	TRBD1	TRBJ1-5	-	17	CASSQVGTGTGNQPQHF	TGTGCCAGCAGCCAAGTGGGGACCGGGACAGGGAATCAGCCCCAGCATTTT
TRBV28	TRBD1	TRBJ1-2	-	14	CASSQTQGPYGYTF	TGTGCCAGCAGCCAAACACAGGGGCCCTATGGCTACACCTTC
TRBV3-1/TRBV3-2	-	TRBJ1-2	-	15	CASSHRDSRRFGYTF	TGTGCCAGCAGCCACCGGGACTCTAGACGTTTCGGCTACACCTTC
TRBV6-1	-	TRBJ1-1	-	15	CASSEVAGDDTEAFF	TGTGCCAGCAGTGAAGTGGCAGGGGATGACACTGAAGCTTTCTTT
TRBV13	-	TRBJ2-7	-	14	CASSFGLADSEQYF	TGTGCCAGCAGCTTCGGCCTAGCTGATTCCGAGCAGTACTTC
TRBV11-3	TRBD2	TRBJ2-1	-	16	CASSLVGTSAHNEQFF	TGTGCCAGCAGCTTAGTTGGGACTAGCGCCCACAATGAGCAGTTCTTC
TRBV30	-	TRBJ1-6	-	13	CAWKDSPGSPLHF	TGTGCCTGGAAGGACTCCCCGGGTTCACCCCTCCACTTT
TRBV19	TRBD2	TRBJ2-1	once	15	CASRSGGGRHNEQFF	TGTGCCAGTCGCAGCGGGGGCGGACGGCACAATGAGCAGTTCTTC
TRBV9	TRBD1	TRBJ2-1	-	17	CASSVDFDRGSYNEQFF	TGTGCCAGCAGCGTAGATTTCGACAGGGGGTCCTACAATGAGCAGTTCTTC
TRBV6-4	TRBD1	TRBJ1-1	-	16	CASSDSPGQRPTEAFF	TGTGCCAGCAGTGACTCCCCGGGACAGAGACCCACTGAAGCTTTCTTT
TRBV5-1	TRBD2	TRBJ2-5	-	17	CASSLGIAGGTQETQYF	TGCGCCAGCAGCTTGGGTATAGCGGGAGGGACTCAAGAGACCCAGTACTTC
TRBV12-1	-	TRBJ2-2	-	16	CATLPLEGTYTGELFF	TGTGCCACCCTACCTTTGGAGGGCACGTACACCGGGGAGCTGTTTTTT
TRBV7-3	-	TRBJ2-1	-	15	CASSPTAAAHNEQFF	TGTGCCAGCAGCCCCACCGCAGCGGCTCACAATGAGCAGTTCTTC
TRBV19	-	TRBJ1-5	-	15	CATRTALYSNQPQHF	TGTGCCACCCGGACAGCCCTTTATAGCAATCAGCCCCAGCATTTT
TRBV3-1/TRBV3-2	TRBD2	TRBJ2-1	few	17	CASSQVGGTSRGNEQFF	TGTGCCAGCAGCCAAGTGGGAGGGACTAGCCGCGGCAATGAGCAGTTCTTC
TRBV3-1/TRBV3-2	TRBD1	TRBJ1-5	-	14	CASSHGTGGAGWHF	TGTGCCAGCAGCCACGGGACAGGGGGCGCGGGGTGGCATTTT
TRBV30	-	TRBJ2-3	once	13	CAWSVQGTDTQYF	TGTGCCTGGAGTGTACAGGGAACAGATACGCAGTATTTT
TRBV11-2	-	TRBJ1-4	-	13	CASSLDRLEKLFF	TGTGCCAGCAGCTTAGATCGACTTGAAAAACTGTTTTTT
TRBV27	-	TRBJ2-7	-	16	CASRRGDKGTLDEQYF	TGTGCCAGCAGGCGAGGGGACAAGGGGACCCTGGACGAGCAGTACTTC
TRBV7-9	-	TRBJ1-1	few	14	CASSLGGGDTEAFF	TGTGCCAGCAGCTTAGGGGGAGGGGACACTGAAGCTTTCTTT
TRBV5-1	-	TRBJ2-3	once	13	CASSFLGTDTQYF	TGCGCCAGCAGCTTCCTTGGCACAGATACGCAGTATTTT